These T cell receptor beta chains were read from a single sample in a study of T-cell reconstitution after alpha-beta-depleted transplantation in children. MiXCR, applied by TCRdb to the PCR reads, yields one record per CDR3 protein. The table includes about 400,000 distinct CDR3 sequences, 13% detected once. The sample consisted of PBMCs, taken from the stem cell graft. The receptors originated from a human donor who donated a stem cell graft to a child with Fanconi anemia. Each CDR3 is given with its conserved first and last residue. D genes are given only for firm matches. The listing skips clone size in some rows; elsewhere it reads once, few, many or a size class.

TRBD1 | TRBJ1-6 | TRBV12-3/TRBV12-4 | few | CASSKTDRGNSPLHF | TGTGCCAGCAGCAAAACCGACAGGGGTAATTCACCCCTCCACTTT
TRBD1 | TRBJ2-6 | TRBV6-2/TRBV6-3 | . | CASSFSSPSGGAAGANVLTF | TGTGCCAGCAGTTTTTCCTCTCCTTCAGGGGGCGCAGCTGGGGCCAACGTCCTGACTTTC
. | TRBJ2-2 | TRBV5-1 | many | CASSEPTGELFF | TGCGCCAGCAGCGAGCCGACCGGGGAGCTGTTTTTT
. | TRBJ2-1 | TRBV12-3/TRBV12-4 | many | CASSSGYNEQFF | TGTGCCAGCAGTTCGGGGTACAATGAGCAGTTCTTC
. | TRBJ2-5 | TRBV20-1 | many | CSAIIVAQETQYF | TGCAGTGCCATAATAGTCGCCCAAGAGACCCAGTACTTC
. | TRBJ1-2 | TRBV3-1 | . | CASSHYNYGYTF | TGTGCCAGCAGCCACTACAACTATGGCTACACCTTC
. | TRBJ2-3 | TRBV10-3 | many | CAISESSDTQYF | TGTGCCATCAGTGAGTCTTCAGATACGCAGTATTTT
. | TRBJ1-1 | TRBV5-1 | many | CASSLVGGANTEAFF | TGCGCCAGCAGCTTGGTTGGGGGTGCGAACACTGAAGCTTTCTTT
. | TRBJ1-2 | TRBV19 | few | CASNSGGYTF | TGTGCCAGCAATTCAGGCGGCTACACCTTC
. | TRBJ1-2 | TRBV3-1 | . | CASSQGGSTYGYTF | TGTGCCAGCAGCCAAGGGGGGAGTACGTATGGCTACACCTTC
TRBD1 | TRBJ2-1 | TRBV6-1 | few | CASSRDSRYNEQFF | TGTGCCAGCAGTCGGGACAGCCGCTACAATGAGCAGTTCTTC
. | TRBJ1-2 | TRBV3-1 | . | CASSHEGGSEGYTF | TGTGCCAGCAGCCATGAGGGGGGATCTGAGGGCTACACCTTC
. | TRBJ1-2 | TRBV7-2 | few | CASTAPGRWYGYTF | TGTGCCAGCACCGCCCCTGGACGATGGTATGGCTACACCTTC
. | TRBJ2-7 | TRBV5-1 | many | CASSPEGFGNEQYF | TGCGCCAGCAGCCCGGAGGGGTTCGGCAACGAGCAGTACTTC
. | TRBJ2-5 | TRBV6-1 | . | CASRMDSWGKTQYF | TGTGCCAGCAGGATGGACAGTTGGGGGAAGACCCAGTACTTC
. | TRBJ2-1 | TRBV5-1 | many | CASSLEVGLGMQFF | TGCGCCAGCAGCTTGGAGGTGGGGCTCGGGATGCAGTTCTTC
. | TRBJ2-2 | TRBV7-6 | few | CASSLGGGPTGELFF | TGTGCCAGCAGCTTAGGTGGGGGCCCCACCGGGGAGCTGTTTTTT
TRBD2 | TRBJ2-2 | TRBV15 | . | CATAGLDQSGELFF | TGTGCCACCGCGGGACTAGATCAATCCGGGGAGCTGTTTTTT
. | TRBJ2-1 | TRBV29-1 | many | CSVEDVDEQFF | TGCAGCGTTGAAGATGTGGATGAGCAGTTCTTC
. | TRBJ2-2 | TRBV15 | few | CATSRDYTGELFF | TGTGCCACCAGCAGAGACTACACCGGGGAGCTGTTTTTT
. | TRBJ1-1 | TRBV7-9 | few | CAIGPSGTEAFF | TGTGCCATAGGACCGTCCGGCACTGAAGCTTTCTTT
TRBD2 | TRBJ2-5 | TRBV15 | many | CATSRGTSGALYQETQYF | TGTGCCACCAGCAGAGGGACTAGCGGGGCCTTATACCAAGAGACCCAGTACTTC
. | TRBJ1-1 | TRBV7-9 | few | CASRLQGGGGTEAFF | TGTGCCAGCAGGTTACAGGGTGGAGGAGGCACTGAAGCTTTCTTT
. | TRBJ1-6 | TRBV10-3 | . | CAIGHNAYNSPLHF | TGTGCCATAGGACATAACGCCTATAATTCACCCCTCCACTTT
. | TRBJ1-1 | TRBV20-1 | few | CSARDYMGPMNTEAFF | TGCAGTGCTAGAGATTATATGGGGCCAATGAACACTGAAGCTTTCTTT
TRBD1 | TRBJ2-4 | TRBV10-3 | many | CAISGDSRIQYF | TGTGCCATCAGTGGGGACAGTCGCATTCAGTACTTC
TRBD2 | TRBJ2-2 | TRBV7-8 | many | CASSHSGGVTGELFF | TGTGCCAGCAGCCATAGCGGGGGAGTCACCGGGGAGCTGTTTTTT
TRBD1 | TRBJ2-3 | TRBV5-1 | . | CASTQGPTDTQYF | TGCGCCAGCACACAGGGGCCCACAGATACGCAGTATTTT
. | TRBJ2-1 | TRBV11-2 | many | CASSLGAGGYEQFF | TGTGCCAGCAGCTTAGGGGCGGGTGGATATGAGCAGTTCTTC
TRBD1 | TRBJ2-7 | TRBV7-2 | . | CASSSGTGLGYEQYF | TGTGCCAGCAGCTCAGGGACAGGGTTAGGTTACGAGCAGTACTTC
TRBD1 | TRBJ1-2 | TRBV18 | . | CASSPRRDRESYTF | TGTGCCAGCTCACCTCGAAGGGACAGGGAAAGCTACACCTTC
. | TRBJ2-1 | TRBV11-2 | few | CASSPDMSHGISFF | TGTGCCAGCAGCCCTGACATGTCCCATGGTATTTCGTTCTTC
TRBD1 | TRBJ1-1 | TRBV27 | many | CASSSGTGDTEAFF | TGTGCCAGCAGTTCCGGGACAGGGGACACTGAAGCTTTCTTT
. | TRBJ2-7 | TRBV13 | . | CASSPTEGAVAYEQYF | TGTGCCAGCAGCCCTACGGAGGGGGCCGTCGCCTACGAGCAGTACTTC
. | TRBJ1-5 | TRBV12-3/TRBV12-4 | . | CASSLSPGSGNQPQHF | TGTGCCAGCAGTTTAAGTCCAGGGTCGGGCAATCAGCCCCAGCATTTT
. | TRBJ1-2 | TRBV11-2 | . | CASSLDLAGDRGYTF | TGTGCCAGCAGCTTAGATCTGGCAGGGGATCGTGGCTACACCTTC
. | TRBJ1-1 | TRBV25-1 | few | CASTGPGTEAFF | TGTGCCAGCACTGGGCCTGGCACTGAAGCTTTCTTT
TRBD1 | TRBJ2-1 | TRBV5-4 | few | CASTTGTGYYNEQFF | TGTGCCAGCACCACGGGGACAGGGTATTACAATGAGCAGTTCTTC
TRBD1 | TRBJ1-3 | TRBV7-8 | few | CASSYPKQGDIDNTIYF | TGTGCCAGCAGCTACCCGAAACAGGGGGATATAGATAACACCATATATTTT
. | TRBJ1-1 | TRBV7-9 | few | CASSSGTYTEAFF | TGTGCCAGCAGCTCAGGGACGTACACTGAAGCTTTCTTT
. | TRBJ2-4 | TRBV4-2 | . | CASSHGQQLAKNIQYF | TGTGCCAGCAGCCATGGGCAGCAACTAGCCAAAAACATTCAGTACTTC
. | TRBJ2-5 | TRBV20-1 | . | CSARDQGRGRGETQYF | TGCAGTGCTAGAGATCAGGGAAGGGGGCGGGGGGAGACCCAGTACTTC
. | TRBJ1-4 | TRBV16 | few | CASSQRQKGNEKLFF | TGTGCCAGCAGCCAGCGACAAAAGGGGAATGAAAAACTGTTTTTT
. | TRBJ1-1 | TRBV5-6 | many | CASSSTNRANTEAFF | TGTGCCAGCAGCTCCACAAACAGGGCGAACACTGAAGCTTTCTTT
. | TRBJ2-2 | TRBV4-3 | many | CASSQGFGSGELFF | TGCGCCAGCAGCCAAGGATTCGGGTCTGGGGAGCTGTTTTTT
. | TRBJ1-6 | TRBV18 | few | CASSPRSGTRNSPLHF | TGTGCCAGCTCACCGCGATCCGGGACACGAAATTCACCCCTCCACTTT
. | TRBJ1-1 | TRBV11-1 | few | CASSELGREAFF | TGTGCCAGCAGTGAACTAGGGCGTGAAGCTTTCTTT
. | TRBJ1-3 | TRBV6-5 | . | CASSYSKAGYSGNTIYF | TGTGCCAGCAGTTACTCGAAAGCAGGGTACTCTGGAAACACCATATATTTT
TRBD2 | TRBJ2-2 | TRBV12-3/TRBV12-4 | . | CASHSGGPTGELFF | TGTGCCAGCCATAGCGGGGGACCCACCGGGGAGCTGTTTTTT
. | TRBJ2-5 | TRBV4-3 | many | CASSFSVGEETQYF | TGCGCCAGCAGCTTTTCCGTGGGGGAAGAGACCCAGTACTTC
TRBD2 | TRBJ2-1 | TRBV6-2/TRBV6-3 | . | CASSSLERGGYNEQFF | TGTGCCAGCAGTTCCCTCGAGCGGGGAGGATACAATGAGCAGTTCTTC
TRBD2 | TRBJ2-1 | TRBV6-2/TRBV6-3 | . | CASSYKREGEQFF | TGTGCCAGCAGTTACAAGCGGGAGGGTGAGCAGTTCTTC
TRBD1 | TRBJ2-3 | TRBV20-1 | many | CSAQRQGGRDTQYF | TGCAGTGCGCAGCGACAGGGGGGTCGAGATACGCAGTATTTT
. | TRBJ2-5 | TRBV9 | few | CASSVDGIGLQETQYF | TGTGCCAGCAGCGTAGACGGAATAGGGTTACAAGAGACCCAGTACTTC
. | TRBJ2-1 | TRBV5-5 | many | CASSSGVTSSYNEQFF | TGTGCCAGCAGCTCGGGGGTTACGAGCTCCTACAATGAGCAGTTCTTC
. | TRBJ2-2 | TRBV5-5 | . | CASSPATTGELFF | TGTGCCAGCAGCCCGGCGACAACCGGGGAGCTGTTTTTT
. | TRBJ1-4 | TRBV5-6 | many | CASSLGDYNEKLFF | TGTGCCAGCAGCTTGGGGGACTATAATGAAAAACTGTTTTTT
. | TRBJ2-5 | TRBV7-9 | . | CASRPRAGLRGSQYF | TGTGCCAGCAGGCCCCGGGCGGGGCTACGGGGGTCCCAGTACTTC
. | TRBJ1-1 | TRBV29-1 | . | CSVHQPRGLNTEAFF | TGCAGCGTTCATCAGCCCCGAGGGTTGAACACTGAAGCTTTCTTT